The 10 T cell receptor beta chains below were found in one sample sequenced in a study of post-analysis software for immune sequencing data. Each TCR beta cDNA library carried unique molecular identifiers. TCRdb ran MiXCR on the PCR reads and lists one entry per CDR3 protein. The sample includes about 770,000 distinct CDR3 sequences, 46% of them seen just once. Whole-study findings and limits: Compared with controls, patients had more of roughly five TRBV segments, including TRBV5-6, TRBV5-1 and TRBV20-1.

No cognate antigen is known for these TCRs. The material sequenced was blood. Receptors were obtained from a girl aged 5-17 years with multiple sclerosis.

This clonotype was recorded a few times. The chain recombines TRBV7-9 with TRBJ2-1; 9 nucleotides match TRBD2. J was trimmed by 4 bases and V by 5 bases; bases with no gene match: 15. The CDR3 spans 18 residues. CDR1 and CDR2 (germline): SEHNR, FQNEAQ (reference sequence). CDR3 loop: CASSPRAPSGIQYNEQFF. In DNA form, the CDR3 reads TGTGCCAGCAGCCCAAGGGCTCCTAGCGGGATTCAGTACAATGAGCAGTTCTTC. The full variable domain, with the rest looked up from reference TRBV7-9 and TRBJ2-1, is DTGVSQNPRHKITKRGQNVTFRCDPISEHNRLYWYRQTLGQGPEFLTYFQNEAQLEKSRLLSDRFSAERPKGSFSTLEIQRTEQGDSAMYLCASSPRAPSGIQYNEQFFGPGTRLTVL.

The chain links TRBV9 to TRBJ2-1; the D gene is possibly TRBD2 (5 bases). Germline V gene lookup returns CDR1 SGDLS and CDR2 YYNGEE. The V end was cut by 2 bases, the J end by 3 bases, with 9 bases between. The CDR3 has 14 amino acids. The CDR3 DNA is TGTGCCAGCAGCGTTGCTAGCCTCTACAATGAGCAGTTCTTC. It is translated as CASSVASLYNEQFF.

This clonotype was seen only a few times. V and J are TRBV15 and TRBJ2-5; D is uncertain. V was clipped by 1 base and J by 1 base, with 7 bases between them. CDR3 length equals 14 residues. The germline V gene encodes CDR1 LNHNV and CDR2 YYDKDF (reference sequence). The CDR3 reads CATSRGPLQETQYF. In nucleotides, the CDR3 is TGTGCCACCAGCAGAGGCCCCCTCCAAGAGACCCAGTACTTC. Full variable domain (remainder filled in from reference TRBV15 and TRBJ2-5): DAMVIQNPRYQVTQFGKPVTLSCSQTLNHNVMYWYQQKSSQAPKLLFHYYDKDFNNEADTPDNFQSRRPNTSFCFLDIRSPGLGDTAMYLCATSRGPLQETQYFGPGTRLLVL.

The chain employs TRBV20-1 and TRBJ2-7, with unresolved D. Germline CDR1 is DFQATT and CDR2 is SNEGSKA (reference sequence). The length of the CDR3 is 13 residues. V dropped 3 bases and J dropped 2 bases, with 11 bases sitting between them. In DNA form, the CDR3 reads TGCAGTGCTAGTCCCGGTAACACCTACGAGCAGTACTTC. Translated: CSASPGNTYEQYF.

This sequence joins TRBV7-3 and TRBJ2-1, with 12 bases that match TRBD2. The CDR3 runs to 20 residues. V shed 1 base and J 4 bases; nucleotides not matched to a gene: 14. Germline CDR1 and CDR2: SGHTA and FQGTGA. CDR3 in amino acids: CASSLKGMGLAGGGYNEQFF. The CDR3 region has the DNA TGTGCCAGCAGCTTAAAAGGGATGGGGCTAGCGGGAGGGGGTTACAATGAGCAGTTCTTC. The full variable domain, its missing parts supplied by reference TRBV7-3 and TRBJ2-1, is GAGVSQTPSNKVTEKGKYVELRCDPISGHTALYWYRQSLGQGPEFLIYFQGTGAADDSGLPNDRFFAVRPEGSVSTLKIQRTERGDSAVYLCASSLKGMGLAGGGYNEQFFGPGTRLTVL.

This clonotype was seen only a few times. This chain links TRBV6-5 with TRBJ2-1, with TRBD1 matching over 7 bases. The ends lost 5 bases at V and 8 bases at J; junction bases unmatched: 9. The germline V gene encodes CDR1 MNHEY and CDR2 SVGAGI. This CDR3 is 14 amino acids long. The CDR3 region has the DNA TGTGCCAGCAGTGCCGACAGGGTACGCGATGAGCAGTTCTTC. Encoded protein: CASSADRVRDEQFF.

This clonotype has only one observation. The V gene is TRBV29-1, the J gene TRBJ2-7; D is possibly TRBD1 or TRBD2 (6 bases each). V was trimmed by 6 bases and J by 9 bases, leaving 27 bases between them. CDR3 size: 15 residues. Germline lookup yields CDR1 SQVTM and CDR2 ANQGSEA. The CDR3 DNA reads TGCAGCGTCGGCGGGACATCGGGTGAGGTTGGCGGGCAGTACTTC. It translates to CSVGGTSGEVGGQYF.

This clonotype was observed a handful of times. V is TRBV20-1 and J is TRBJ1-5; maybe TRBD1 (5 bases). The germline V and J ends were trimmed by 3 bases and 7 bases, with 13 bases remaining between them. The germline V gene has CDR1 DFQATT and CDR2 SNEGSKA (reference sequence). The CDR3 consists of 13 residues. The CDR3 loop is CSASGGGGQPQHF. CDR3 nucleotide sequence: TGCAGTGCTAGTGGGGGAGGTGGGCAGCCCCAGCATTTT.

This rearrangement joins TRBV12-3 or TRBV12-4 to TRBJ1-2, with D perhaps matching TRBD1 (5 bases). V dropped 5 bases and J dropped 2 bases, with 15 bases sitting between them. The CDR3 sequence is 15 residues long. The CDR3, as DNA: TGTGCCAGCAGTCCCTCGGCAGGGTGGAACTATGGCTACACCTTC. It is translated as CASSPSAGWNYGYTF.

This chain joins TRBV4-1 and TRBJ2-1; D is unclear. Germline assignment: CDR1 MGHRA and CDR2 YSYEKL. Trimming took off 3 bases at V and 6 bases at J, with 6 bases between the two ends. There are 12 residues in the CDR3. In DNA form, the CDR3 reads TGCGCCAGCAGCCATAACTTCAATGAGCAGTTCTTC. It encodes CASSHNFNEQFF.